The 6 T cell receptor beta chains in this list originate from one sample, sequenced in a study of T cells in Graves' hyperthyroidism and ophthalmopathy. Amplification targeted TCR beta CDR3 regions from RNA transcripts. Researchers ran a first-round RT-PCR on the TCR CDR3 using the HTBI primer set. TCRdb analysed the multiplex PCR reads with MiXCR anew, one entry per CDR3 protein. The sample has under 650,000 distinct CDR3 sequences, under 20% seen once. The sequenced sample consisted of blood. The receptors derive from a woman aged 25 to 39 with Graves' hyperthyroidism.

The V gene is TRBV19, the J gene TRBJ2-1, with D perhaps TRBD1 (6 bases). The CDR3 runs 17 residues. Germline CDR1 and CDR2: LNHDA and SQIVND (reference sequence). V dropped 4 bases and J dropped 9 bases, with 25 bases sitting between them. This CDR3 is CASSKTGQRRSIGEQFF. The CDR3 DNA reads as TGTGCCAGTAGTAAGACGGGACAACGTCGGTCAATCGGTGAGCAGTTCTTC. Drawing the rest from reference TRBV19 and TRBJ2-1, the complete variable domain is DGGITQSPKYLFRKEGQNVTLSCEQNLNHDAMYWYRQDPGQGLRLIYYSQIVNDFQKGDIAEGYSVSREKKESFPLTVTSAQKNPTAFYLCASSKTGQRRSIGEQFFGPGTRLTVL.

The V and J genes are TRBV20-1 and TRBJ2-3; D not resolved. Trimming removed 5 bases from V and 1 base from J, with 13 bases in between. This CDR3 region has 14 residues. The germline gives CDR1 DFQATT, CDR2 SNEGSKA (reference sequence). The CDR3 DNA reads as TGCAGTGCTCTCGGACGGTACCGCACAGATACGCAGTATTTT. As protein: CSALGRYRTDTQYF.

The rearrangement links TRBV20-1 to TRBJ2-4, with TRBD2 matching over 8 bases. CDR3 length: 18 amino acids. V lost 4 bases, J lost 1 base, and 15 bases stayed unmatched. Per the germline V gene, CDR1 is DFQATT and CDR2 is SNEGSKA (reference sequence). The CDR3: CSAKTPTLAVGAKNIQYF. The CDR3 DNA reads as TGCAGTGCTAAAACCCCGACACTAGCGGTCGGGGCCAAAAACATTCAGTACTTC.

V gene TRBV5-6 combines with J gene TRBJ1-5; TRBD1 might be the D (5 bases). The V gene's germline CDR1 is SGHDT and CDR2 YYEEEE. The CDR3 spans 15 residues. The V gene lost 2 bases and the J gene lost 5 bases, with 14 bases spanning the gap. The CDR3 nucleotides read TGTGCCAGCAGCTTTGGGGGGGGGTCATATCAGCCCCAGCATTTT. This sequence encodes CASSFGGGSYQPQHF.

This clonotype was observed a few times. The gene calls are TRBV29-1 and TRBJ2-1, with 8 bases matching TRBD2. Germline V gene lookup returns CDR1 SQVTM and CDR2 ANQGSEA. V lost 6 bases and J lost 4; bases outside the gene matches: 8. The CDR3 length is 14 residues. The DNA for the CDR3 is TGCAGCGTCCCCAGCGGGAGCACGTACAATGAGCAGTTCTTC. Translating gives CSVPSGSTYNEQFF.

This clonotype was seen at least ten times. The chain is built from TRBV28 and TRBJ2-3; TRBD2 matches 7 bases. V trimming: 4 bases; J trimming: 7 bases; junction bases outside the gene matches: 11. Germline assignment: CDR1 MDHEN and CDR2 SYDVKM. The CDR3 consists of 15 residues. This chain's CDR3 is CASSWGGDTVNTQYF. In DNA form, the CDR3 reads TGTGCCAGCAGTTGGGGGGGGGATACGGTAAATACGCAGTATTTT.